The next 22 T cell receptor beta chains were all read from a single sample in a study of blood T cell repertoires in COVID-19 (TCRdb year 2020). The library was obtained by the immunoSEQ multiplex PCR assay. TCRdb took this table from immuneACCESS and kept in-frame rearrangements with V and J called. Such tables lack part of the clones; where checked against another copy, unresolved V genes explain under half of the gap, and the rest is unexplained. For this sample the table gives 110,000 or so clones, of which about three quarters were detected only once. The ten largest clones take up just under 20% of the sample. Sequences were obtained from peripheral blood. The receptors come from a woman in her seventies with acute or convalescent COVID-19.

In its sample, this clone was seen a few times. This sequence joins TRBV2 and TRBJ2-7, with TRBD2 as a possible D gene (6 bases). The germline V gene has CDR1 SNHLY and CDR2 FYNNEI. The V and J ends lost 7 bases and 1 base respectively, with 14 bases between them. This CDR3 spans 14 amino acids. CDR3 residues: CASKGTRGSYEQYF. The CDR3 DNA follows: TGTGCCAGCAAGGGGACGCGGGGTTCCTACGAGCAGTACTTC.

The chain has TRBV5-5 and TRBJ2-1; TRBD1 aligns across 8 bases. CDR1 is SGHKS and CDR2 is YYEKEE in the germline V gene (reference sequence). The CDR3 is 17 amino acids. V shed 0 bases, J shed 1 base, and the junction held 6 bases outside the gene matches. CDR3 bases: TGTGCCAGCAGCTTGGGCACAGGGGGTAGTTCCTACAATGAGCAGTTCTTC. Translated: CASSLGTGGSSYNEQFF.

The genes are TRBV6-5 and TRBJ1-2, with D maybe TRBD1 (5 bases). Germline lookup yields CDR1 MNHEY and CDR2 SVGAGI. The CDR3 length is 15 residues. The germline V and J ends were trimmed by 5 bases and 5 bases, with 18 bases remaining between them. DNA of the CDR3: TGTGCCAGCAGTCGAAGGGGAAGGGAGGGATATGGCTACACCTTC. Residues: CASSRRGREGYGYTF.

Only one count was recorded for this clone. The chain joins TRBV6-5 to TRBJ1-4, with 8 bases aligning to TRBD1. The CDR3 contains 15 residues. Trimming at V came to 6 bases and at J to 6 bases, leaving 9 bases not matched to a gene. Germline CDR1 reads MNHEY; CDR2 reads SVGAGI. The CDR3 region is CASRPPGQAYEKLFF. For the CDR3, the DNA is TGTGCCAGCAGACCTCCGGGACAGGCTTATGAAAAACTGTTTTTT.

The chain carries TRBV9 and TRBJ2-2; D not certain. Trimming left V 2 bases short and J 2 bases short, with 10 bases between. The CDR3 length is 15 residues. CDR1 SGDLS and CDR2 YYNGEE come from the germline V gene. Written as DNA, the CDR3 is TGTGCCAGCAGCGTGGGCTCGACAAACACCGGGGAGCTGTTTTTT. It encodes CASSVGSTNTGELFF.

A single count supports this clone. The gene calls are TRBV30 and TRBJ2-5; 10 bases are a match to TRBD2. J lost 5 bases, V lost 2 bases, and 8 bases had no gene match. Per the germline V gene, CDR1 is GTSNPN and CDR2 is SVGIG (reference sequence). The CDR3 consists of 15 residues. In nucleotides, the CDR3 is TGTGCCTGGAGTTGGGAGCGGGGGGGCTCGGAGACCCAGTACTTC. Its protein is CAWSWERGGSETQYF. Full variable domain (rest looked up from reference TRBV30 and TRBJ2-5): SQTIHQWPATLVQPVGSPLSLECTVEGTSNPNLYWYRQAAGRGLQLLFYSVGIGQISSEVPQNLSASRPQDRQFILSSKKLLLSDSGFYLCAWSWERGGSETQYFGPGTRLLVL.

This chain uses TRBV25-1 with TRBJ2-3; tentatively, D is TRBD2 (6 bases). The CDR3 is 16 residues long. CDR1 and CDR2 (germline): MGHDK, SYGVNS. V lost 1 base and J lost 9, with 20 bases in between. Written as DNA, the CDR3 is TGTGCCAGCAGTGAATTCCGCGGGGCTGGCCTTCTGACGCAGTATTTT. It codes for CASSEFRGAGLLTQYF. The complete variable domain, with remaining parts taken from reference TRBV25-1 and TRBJ2-3, reads EADIYQTPRYLVIGTGKKITLECSQTMGHDKMYWYQQDPGMELHLIHYSYGVNSTEKGDLSSESTVSRIRTEHFPLTLESARPSHTSQYLCASSEFRGAGLLTQYFGPGTRLTVL.

The genes are TRBV6-2 or TRBV6-3 and TRBJ1-2, with 10 bases lining up with TRBD1. The CDR3 is made up of 17 amino acids. The trim removed 0 bases at V and 1 base at J, leaving 5 bases unmatched. Looked up from germline, CDR1 is MNHEY and CDR2 is SVGEGT. The CDR3 loop reads CASSYSGTGDLNYGYTF. CDR3 in DNA: TGTGCCAGCAGTTACTCCGGGACAGGGGACCTTAACTATGGCTACACCTTC.

The gene calls are TRBV2 and TRBJ1-2, with a possible D match to TRBD1 (5 bases). The CDR3 sequence is 14 residues long. Germline values: CDR1 SNHLY, CDR2 FYNNEI. Trimming took off 4 bases at V and 5 bases at J, with 14 bases between the two ends. The CDR3 here is CASSGAAGGYGYTF. Written as DNA, the CDR3 is TGTGCCAGCAGTGGGGCCGCCGGGGGTTATGGCTACACCTTC.

The chain links TRBV19 to TRBJ1-2, with TRBD1 identical over 7 bases. The CDR3 loop spans 13 amino acids. After removal of 3 bases from V and 3 bases from J, the junction contained 1 base not matched to a gene. Germline V gene data show CDR1 as LNHDA and CDR2 as SQIVND (reference sequence). CDR3 nucleotide sequence: TGTGCCAGTAGTATTGACAGGGACTATGGCTACACCTTC. Amino acid sequence: CASSIDRDYGYTF.

About this clone itself: Other DNA sequences of this sample code for an identical CDR3. The CDR3 spells CASSLGAGRSTDTQYF. CDR3 coding DNA: TGTGCCAGCAGCTTAGGGGCAGGGCGTAGCACAGATACGCAGTATTTT. V gene TRBV11-3 combines with J gene TRBJ2-3; a possible D gene is TRBD1 (5 bases). Germline V gives CDR1 SGHNT, CDR2 YENEEA. The CDR3 runs to 16 residues. Trimming cost V 1 base and J 0 bases, with 11 bases left between them.

The rearrangement uses TRBV2 and TRBJ1-2; 8 positions agree with TRBD1. V was pared by 7 bases and J by 4 bases, with 5 bases of the junction left unmatched. Germline values: CDR1 SNHLY, CDR2 FYNNEI. This CDR3 contains 13 residues. The CDR3 DNA is TGTGCCAGCAAATCGGACAGGGCCTATGGCTACACCTTC. This sequence encodes CASKSDRAYGYTF.

The J gene is TRBJ2-2, the V gene TRBV30; D is possibly TRBD2 (5 bases). CDR3 length equals 16 residues. Per germline, CDR1 GTSNPN and CDR2 SVGIG (reference sequence). Trimming shortened V by 1 base and J by 6 bases, and 18 bases separated the two germline ends. Here the CDR3 DNA reads TGTGCCTGGAGTGCTGGAGAGGGAAAAGGATCCGGGGAGCTGTTTTTT. Its protein is CAWSAGEGKGSGELFF.

The V call is TRBV6-5, the J call TRBJ1-1; TRBD1 might be the D (6 bases). Germline V gives CDR1 MNHEY, CDR2 SVGAGI. The CDR3 has 15 residues. V gave up 7 bases and J gave up 7 bases, with 22 bases separating them. CDR3 region: CASTRGGAKNDEAFF. CDR3 bases: TGTGCCAGCACCCGGGGGGGGGCGAAAAACGATGAAGCTTTCTTT.

Regarding this clone: This could be a read error, since a much larger clone is one nucleotide away. The J gene is TRBJ1-5, the V gene TRBV7-9; D remains unclear. The CDR3 is 14 amino acids. Between the trimmed V and J ends, which lost 5 bases and 5 bases, there was a span of 13 bases. Germline values: CDR1 SEHNR, CDR2 FQNEAQ (reference sequence). The CDR3 loop is CASSRYEADQPQHF. CDR3 coding DNA: TGTGCCAGCAGCAGATACGAAGCCGATCAGCCCCAGCATTTT.

This clone was detected a few times. The rearrangement links TRBV5-1 to TRBJ1-1; maybe TRBD1 (6 bases). V lost 2 bases and J 1 base, leaving 12 bases between the germline ends. Germline V gene data show CDR1 as SGHRS and CDR2 as YFSETQ. This CDR3 contains 15 residues. This CDR3 reads CASSLDTQGNTEAFF. CDR3 DNA: TGCGCCAGCAGCTTAGATACACAGGGGAACACTGAAGCTTTCTTT.

V usage is TRBV2 and J usage is TRBJ2-2, with 9 bases lining up with TRBD2. V was clipped by 7 bases and J by 4 bases; unmatched bases: 7. The CDR3 runs to 15 residues. Germline CDR1 SNHLY, CDR2 FYNNEI. The CDR3 protein is CASNGGGAGTGELFF. CDR3 bases: TGTGCCAGCAACGGCGGGGGGGCGGGCACCGGGGAGCTGTTTTTT.

The chain uses TRBV7-9 and TRBJ1-1, with TRBD1 matching over 8 bases. V lost 4 bases and J lost 2; bases outside the gene matches: 3. CDR1 and CDR2 from the germline V gene are SEHNR and FQNEAQ (reference sequence). The CDR3 extends over 14 amino acids. The CDR3 DNA follows: TGTGCCAGCAGCTGGACAGGGAGCAACACTGAAGCTTTCTTT. Translation: CASSWTGSNTEAFF.

The J gene is TRBJ2-1, the V gene TRBV3-1 (or the pseudogene TRBV3-2), with a tentative D call TRBD1 (6 bases). Germline lookup yields CDR1 LGHDT and CDR2 YNNKEL (reference sequence). Between the trimmed V and J ends, which lost 1 base and 4 bases, there was a span of 14 bases. The CDR3 spans 16 residues. This CDR3 is CASSQGWRQDYNEQFF. The DNA for the CDR3 is TGTGCCAGCAGCCAAGGATGGAGACAGGATTACAATGAGCAGTTCTTC.

This chain joins TRBV4-3 and TRBJ1-2, with D unresolved. The germline V gene encodes CDR1 LGHNA and CDR2 YSLEER. V lost 0 bases and J lost 4, with 15 bases in between. The CDR3 is made up of 16 amino acids. CDR3 DNA sequence: TGCGCCAGCAGCCAAGATTTGAGGGTTCTCAGCTATGGCTACACCTTC. The encoded protein is CASSQDLRVLSYGYTF.

This clone was counted only a few times. The CDR3 nucleotides read TGTGCCAGCAGTTGGGCAGGTGGTGGCTACACCTTC. This gives the protein CASSWAGGGYTF. The V and J genes are TRBV12-3 or TRBV12-4 and TRBJ1-2, with unresolved D. Trimming stripped 4 bases from V and 7 bases from J, with 10 bases between. The CDR3 has 12 residues.

V and J are TRBV6-5 and TRBJ1-2; 9 bases are a match to TRBD1. Germline trimming cut 0 bases from V and 6 bases from J; bases unmatched to any gene: 5. The CDR3 covers 15 residues. Germline-derived CDR1 and CDR2 are MNHEY and SVGAGI. CDR3 in amino acids: CASSYSSTGGNGYTF. CDR3 in DNA: TGTGCCAGCAGTTACTCAAGCACAGGGGGCAATGGCTACACCTTC.